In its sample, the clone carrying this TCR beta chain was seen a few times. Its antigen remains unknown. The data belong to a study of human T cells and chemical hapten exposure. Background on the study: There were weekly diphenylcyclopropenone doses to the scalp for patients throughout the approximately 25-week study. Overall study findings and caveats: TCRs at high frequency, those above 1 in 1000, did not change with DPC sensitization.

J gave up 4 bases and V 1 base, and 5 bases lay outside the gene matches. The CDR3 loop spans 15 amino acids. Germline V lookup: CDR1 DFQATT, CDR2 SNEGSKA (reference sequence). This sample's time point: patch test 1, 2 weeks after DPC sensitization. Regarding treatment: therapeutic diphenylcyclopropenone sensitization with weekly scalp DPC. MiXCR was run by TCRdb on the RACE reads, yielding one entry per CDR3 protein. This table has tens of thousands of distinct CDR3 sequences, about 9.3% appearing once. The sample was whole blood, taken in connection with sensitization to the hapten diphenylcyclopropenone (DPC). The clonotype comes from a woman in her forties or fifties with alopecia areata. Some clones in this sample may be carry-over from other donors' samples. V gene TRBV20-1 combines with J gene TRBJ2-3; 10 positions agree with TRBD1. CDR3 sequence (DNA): TGCAGTGCTAGAGCTTCGGGACAGGGGCCAGATACGCAGTATTTT. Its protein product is CSARASGQGPDTQYF.